A selection of T cell receptor beta chains follows, all from one sample in a study of cytomegalovirus exposure and HLA in healthy donors. TCRdb's table, derived via immunoSEQ multiplex PCR, lists solely in-frame clones and lacks some. The listing contains around 190,000 clones. The sequencing input was PBMCs. Receptors originate from a woman under 40 in good health and CMV-seropositive. CDR3s include the opening cysteine and the closing phenylalanine or tryptophan. A D gene is named only where the DNA matches it firmly.

V gene: TRBV6-5
D gene: NA
J gene: TRBJ2-5
CDR3 protein: CASSQTEIQETQYF

V gene: TRBV27
D gene: TRBD1
J gene: TRBJ1-4
CDR3 protein: CASSKTGGGEKLFF

V gene: TRBV5-5
D gene: TRBD2
J gene: TRBJ2-2
CDR3 protein: CASSLAGPNTGELFF

V gene: TRBV25-1
D gene: NA
J gene: TRBJ1-6
CDR3 protein: CASSRDTYNSPLHF

V gene: TRBV20-1
D gene: NA
J gene: TRBJ2-1
CDR3 protein: CSGHAFVEQFF

V gene: TRBV7-9
D gene: NA
J gene: TRBJ2-3
CDR3 protein: CASSPTDTQYF

V gene: TRBV10-1
D gene: NA
J gene: TRBJ2-7
CDR3 protein: CASSKFRGSGYEQYF

V gene: TRBV7-9
D gene: TRBD1
J gene: TRBJ1-5
CDR3 protein: CASSLTGDGNQPQHF

V gene: TRBV2
D gene: NA
J gene: TRBJ2-3
CDR3 protein: CASSGLRADTQYF

V gene: TRBV11-2
D gene: NA
J gene: TRBJ2-2
CDR3 protein: CASSYLNLNTGELFF

V gene: TRBV9
D gene: TRBD2
J gene: TRBJ2-7
CDR3 protein: CASSLEPTSGRYEQYF

V gene: TRBV2
D gene: NA
J gene: TRBJ2-3
CDR3 protein: CASSDETDTQYF

V gene: TRBV7-9
D gene: NA
J gene: TRBJ1-1
CDR3 protein: CASSPQENTEAFF

V gene: TRBV4-3
D gene: NA
J gene: TRBJ1-2
CDR3 protein: CASSQDFGGYGYTF

V gene: TRBV15
D gene: TRBD2
J gene: TRBJ2-2
CDR3 protein: CATSRDLAGEAGELFF

V gene: TRBV2
D gene: NA
J gene: TRBJ1-5
CDR3 protein: CASSVQGIDQPQHF

V gene: TRBV5-8
D gene: TRBD2
J gene: TRBJ2-5
CDR3 protein: CASSILAGGTGETQYF

V gene: TRBV28
D gene: NA
J gene: TRBJ2-1
CDR3 protein: CASNPLYGTGQSSGKYEQFF

V gene: TRBV9
D gene: TRBD2
J gene: TRBJ2-2
CDR3 protein: CASSPWTSNTGELFF

V gene: TRBV30
D gene: NA
J gene: TRBJ1-5
CDR3 protein: CAWSTDRVKSQPQHF

V gene: TRBV6-1
D gene: NA
J gene: TRBJ1-4
CDR3 protein: CASSQGQTNEKLFF

V gene: TRBV6-6
D gene: TRBD1
J gene: TRBJ2-7
CDR3 protein: CASRPGTGSSYEQYF

V gene: TRBV7-8
D gene: NA
J gene: TRBJ2-3
CDR3 protein: CASSPRGGFTDTQYF

V gene: TRBV5-1
D gene: NA
J gene: TRBJ1-2
CDR3 protein: CASSLVRANYGYTF

V gene: TRBV7-9
D gene: TRBD1
J gene: TRBJ1-2
CDR3 protein: CASSQTGAYGYTF

V gene: TRBV6-1
D gene: TRBD1
J gene: TRBJ2-7
CDR3 protein: CATVTGTGGYEQYF

V gene: TRBV6-5
D gene: NA
J gene: TRBJ1-3
CDR3 protein: CASSLPGRGPGNTIYF

V gene: TRBV6-5
D gene: TRBD1
J gene: TRBJ2-7
CDR3 protein: CASSYLDRGRYEQYF

V gene: TRBV11-2
D gene: NA
J gene: TRBJ2-2
CDR3 protein: CASSSTGTRWRGTGELFF

V gene: TRBV7-7
D gene: NA
J gene: TRBJ1-2
CDR3 protein: CASSLEGGGRIPHSWYGYTF

V gene: TRBV19
D gene: NA
J gene: TRBJ2-7
CDR3 protein: CASSRAHQTYEQYF

V gene: TRBV18
D gene: NA
J gene: TRBJ2-1
CDR3 protein: CATHIRGGNEQFF

V gene: TRBV5-1
D gene: TRBD2
J gene: TRBJ2-3
CDR3 protein: CASSLGLADRFDTQYF

V gene: TRBV9
D gene: NA
J gene: TRBJ1-1
CDR3 protein: CASSVAGQNTEAFF

V gene: TRBV27
D gene: NA
J gene: TRBJ1-6
CDR3 protein: CASTAQVHSYNSPLHF

V gene: TRBV9
D gene: TRBD1
J gene: TRBJ1-3
CDR3 protein: CASSPGTVSGNTIYF

V gene: TRBV5-4
D gene: NA
J gene: TRBJ2-4
CDR3 protein: CASSLELAKNIQYF

V gene: TRBV4-2
D gene: NA
J gene: TRBJ2-7
CDR3 protein: CASSLPTDRGEQYF

V gene: TRBV25-1
D gene: TRBD1
J gene: TRBJ1-3
CDR3 protein: CASSELGRGPSGNTIYF

V gene: TRBV27
D gene: NA
J gene: TRBJ1-2
CDR3 protein: CASSWGGGKLGYTF

V gene: TRBV10-1
D gene: TRBD1
J gene: TRBJ2-7
CDR3 protein: CASSESRGTGNYEQYF

V gene: TRBV2
D gene: NA
J gene: TRBJ2-2
CDR3 protein: CASSDEGGNGELFF

V gene: TRBV9
D gene: NA
J gene: TRBJ1-2
CDR3 protein: CASSLSPTELYGYTF

V gene: TRBV30
D gene: NA
J gene: TRBJ2-6
CDR3 protein: CAWSRTGANVLTF

V gene: TRBV5-5
D gene: TRBD1
J gene: TRBJ1-2
CDR3 protein: CASSLIDRDYGYTF

V gene: TRBV7-8
D gene: NA
J gene: TRBJ1-2
CDR3 protein: CASSLKRADGYTF

V gene: TRBV4-3
D gene: TRBD2
J gene: TRBJ2-3
CDR3 protein: CASSQAVSGLAVTDTQYF

V gene: TRBV28
D gene: NA
J gene: TRBJ2-6
CDR3 protein: CASSPGEQSGANVLTF

V gene: TRBV10-3
D gene: NA
J gene: TRBJ1-1
CDR3 protein: CAISESVATNTEAFF

V gene: TRBV28
D gene: TRBD1
J gene: TRBJ2-2
CDR3 protein: CASSLLRGTGRTGELFF

V gene: TRBV5-5
D gene: NA
J gene: TRBJ2-1
CDR3 protein: CASSSTAGNEQFF

V gene: TRBV11-2
D gene: TRBD2
J gene: TRBJ2-2
CDR3 protein: CASSPRVAGGTTGELFF